This TCR beta chain was recovered during a study of T cell responses to AZD1222 COVID-19 vaccine. Generated by immunoSEQ multiplex PCR, the TCRdb table keeps only in-frame clones and is missing some. This sample has about 76,000 clones, with roughly 88% found just once. J was trimmed by 6 bases and V by 5 bases; bases with no gene match: 4. Germline CDR1 reads SGHVS; CDR2 reads FQNEAQ. The length of the CDR3 is 13 residues. The sequence was collected from an adult in good health. V is TRBV7-8 and J is TRBJ1-5, with 7 bases matching TRBD1. The sequences come from peripheral blood, collected on day 0 of AZD1222 vaccination. CDR3 loop: CASSIDRVQPQHF. In DNA, the CDR3 is TGTGCCAGCAGCATCGACAGGGTTCAGCCCCAGCATTTT.